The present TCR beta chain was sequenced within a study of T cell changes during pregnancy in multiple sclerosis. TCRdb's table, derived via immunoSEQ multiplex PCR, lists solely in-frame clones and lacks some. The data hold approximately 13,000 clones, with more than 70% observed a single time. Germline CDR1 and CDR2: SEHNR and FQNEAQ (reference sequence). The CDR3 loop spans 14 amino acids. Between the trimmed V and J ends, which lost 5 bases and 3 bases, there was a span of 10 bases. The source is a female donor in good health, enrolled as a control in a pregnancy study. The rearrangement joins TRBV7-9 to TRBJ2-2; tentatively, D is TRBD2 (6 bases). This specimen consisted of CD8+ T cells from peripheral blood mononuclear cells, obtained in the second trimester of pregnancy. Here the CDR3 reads CASSGRLDTGELFF. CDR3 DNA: TGTGCCAGCAGCGGGAGGTTGGACACCGGGGAGCTGTTTTTT. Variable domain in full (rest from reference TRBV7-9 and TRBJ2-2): DTGVSQNPRHKITKRGQNVTFRCDPISEHNRLYWYRQTLGQGPEFLTYFQNEAQLEKSRLLSDRFSAERPKGSFSTLEIQRTEQGDSAMYLCASSGRLDTGELFFGEGSRLTVL.